One and the same sample provided the 20 T cell receptor beta chains below, sequenced in a study of blood T cell repertoires in COVID-19. The method was immunoSEQ multiplex PCR; TCRdb's version includes in-frame clones alone and lacks a portion of them. In the table there are 80,000 to 95,000 clones, roughly 82% of which are singletons. Material: peripheral blood. These receptors were obtained from a woman older than 75 with active or convalescent COVID-19.

The chain joins TRBV5-1 to TRBJ1-1; D not resolved. Germline CDR1 is SGHRS and CDR2 is YFSETQ. This CDR3 has 15 amino acids. V was shortened by 7 bases and J by 1 base, with 17 bases between the two germline ends. CDR3 nucleotides: TGCGCCAGCTTTTCGACGCCAGGTCCGAACACTGAAGCTTTCTTT. It codes for CASFSTPGPNTEAFF.

Only one count was recorded for this clone. The chain combines TRBV6-5 with TRBJ1-2; 9 bases fit TRBD1. CDR1 is MNHEY, CDR2 SVGAGI, per germline. CDR3 length: 15 amino acids. V dropped 5 bases and J dropped 4; count of bases not matched to a gene: 8. The CDR3 loop reads CASSPRQGDAYGYTF. CDR3 coding DNA: TGTGCCAGCAGTCCTCGACAGGGGGATGCCTATGGCTACACCTTC.

The CDR3 sequence: CASSYGMSRTPGAGELFF. As DNA, the CDR3 is TGCGCCAGCAGTTACGGGATGTCAAGGACTCCCGGTGCCGGGGAGCTGTTTTTT. The chain recombines TRBV5-1 with TRBJ2-2, with D maybe TRBD2 (5 bases). CDR3 size: 18 residues. Trimming shortened V by 5 bases and J by 6 bases, and 26 bases separated the two germline ends. The germline V gene encodes CDR1 SGHRS and CDR2 YFSETQ.

The rearrangement uses TRBV6-5 and TRBJ2-7; 11 bases map to TRBD1. V was clipped by 6 bases and J by 2 bases; unmatched bases: 3. The CDR3 is 14 amino acids. CDR1 MNHEY and CDR2 SVGAGI come from the germline V gene. As DNA, the CDR3 is TGTGCCAGCAGGGGACAGGGGGTAACCTACGAGCAGTACTTC. Its protein product is CASRGQGVTYEQYF.

This clone was seen more than once but under ten times. The V and J genes are TRBV27 and TRBJ1-5, with TRBD1 as a possible D gene (6 bases). This CDR3 comprises 15 residues. The germline gives CDR1 MNHEY, CDR2 SMNVEV (reference sequence). Trimming stripped 2 bases from V and 4 bases from J, with 12 bases between. CDR3 sequence: CASSLVRGGNQPQHF. The CDR3 nucleotides are TGTGCCAGCAGTTTAGTCAGGGGAGGGAATCAGCCCCAGCATTTT.

V usage is TRBV27 and J usage is TRBJ1-2; 9 positions agree with TRBD1. V dropped 5 bases and J dropped 6; count of bases not matched to a gene: 4. In germline, CDR1 is MNHEY, CDR2 SMNVEV (reference sequence). The CDR3 has 13 amino acids. The CDR3 coding sequence is TGTGCCAGCAGTCGACGGACAGGGGATGGCTACACCTTC. Protein sequence: CASSRRTGDGYTF.

The J gene is TRBJ1-2, the V gene TRBV28; D is unclear. The length of the CDR3 is 11 residues. Germline V lookup: CDR1 MDHEN, CDR2 SYDVKM. V dropped 8 bases and J dropped 5 bases, with 9 bases sitting between them. The CDR3: CASGRMYGYTF. The CDR3 DNA reads as TGTGCCAGCGGGAGGATGTATGGCTACACCTTC.

This chain joins TRBV28 and TRBJ1-3; D is uncertain. Trimming cost V 5 bases and J 4 bases, with 12 bases left between them. The germline gives CDR1 MDHEN, CDR2 SYDVKM. The CDR3 consists of 14 residues. The CDR3 protein is CASSQEVAGNTIYF. The CDR3 DNA follows: TGTGCCAGCAGTCAAGAGGTAGCCGGAAACACCATATATTTT.

The chain uses TRBV18 and TRBJ2-2; D is unresolved. The CDR3 runs to 16 residues. Trimming stripped 1 base from V and 4 bases from J, with 13 bases between. CDR1 and CDR2 from the germline V gene are KGHSH and LQKENI. CDR3 sequence: CASSPRGSSTTGELFF. DNA for the CDR3: TGTGCCAGCTCACCACGCGGCTCCTCGACCACCGGGGAGCTGTTTTTT.

V and J are TRBV30 and TRBJ2-7; 8 bases align to TRBD1. There are 13 residues in the CDR3. CDR1 is GTSNPN, CDR2 SVGIG, per germline (reference sequence). The trim removed 5 bases at V and 6 bases at J, leaving 9 bases unmatched. CDR3 sequence (DNA): TGTGCCTGGGAGGAGACAGGGGTCGGCGAGCAGTACTTC. It yields the protein CAWEETGVGEQYF.

This chain uses TRBV30 with TRBJ1-6; D may be TRBD1 (6 bases). The germline CDR1 and CDR2 sequences are GTSNPN and SVGIG (reference sequence). The CDR3 is 14 residues long. V lost 0 bases to trimming and J lost 10 bases, with 13 bases between them. The CDR3: CAWSVNRVESPLHF. CDR3 coding DNA: TGTGCCTGGAGTGTAAACAGGGTTGAATCACCCCTCCACTTT.

The chain recombines TRBV9 with TRBJ1-5, with D perhaps TRBD1 (6 bases). The V gene's germline CDR1 is SGDLS and CDR2 YYNGEE. There are 15 residues in the CDR3. Deletions cut 4 bases from V and 3 bases from J, with 14 bases between. CDR3 in amino acids: CASSLRGGINQPQHF. For the CDR3, the DNA is TGTGCCAGCAGCCTCAGAGGGGGTATCAATCAGCCCCAGCATTTT. Filled out from reference TRBV9 and TRBJ1-5, the complete variable domain reads DSGVTQTPKHLITATGQRVTLRCSPRSGDLSVYWYQQSLDQGLQFLIQYYNGEERAKGNILERFSAQQFPDLHSELNLSSLELGDSALYFCASSLRGGINQPQHFGDGTRLSIL.

The gene calls are TRBV24-1 and TRBJ1-2; D unresolved. The CDR3 consists of 15 residues. Trimming took off 3 bases at V and 0 bases at J, with 10 bases between the two ends. The V gene's germline CDR1 is KGHDR and CDR2 SFDVKD. The CDR3 loop is CATSDPSGANYGYTF. The CDR3 nucleotides are TGTGCCACCAGTGATCCCTCGGGAGCTAACTATGGCTACACCTTC.

The rearrangement links TRBV14 to TRBJ1-3, with 7 bases identical to TRBD1. The ends lost 6 bases at V and 1 base at J; junction bases unmatched: 3. Germline values: CDR1 SGHDN, CDR2 FVKESK. This CDR3 spans 14 amino acids. The DNA of the CDR3 is TGTGCCAGCAGGCAACAGGGGTCTGGAAACACCATATATTTT. Protein: CASRQQGSGNTIYF.

The chain uses TRBV11-2 and TRBJ2-7; 8 bases line up with TRBD1. The CDR3 has 15 residues. Germline lookup yields CDR1 SGHAT and CDR2 FQNNGV. The J segment lost 4 bases and the V segment lost 1 base, leaving 6 bases of the junction unmatched. CDR3 in DNA: TGTGCCAGCAGCTTAGGGGCAGGGGGCGTGTACGAGCAGTACTTC. It encodes CASSLGAGGVYEQYF.

This rearrangement joins TRBV6-5 to TRBJ2-2, with TRBD1 matching over 11 bases. Unmatched junction bases numbered 3, after V lost 5 bases and J lost 7 bases. CDR3 length: 14 residues. Per germline, CDR1 MNHEY and CDR2 SVGAGI. The CDR3 reads CASSRTGGVGELFF. The CDR3 region has the DNA TGTGCCAGCAGTAGGACAGGGGGCGTCGGGGAGCTGTTTTTT.

The V call is TRBV7-6, the J call TRBJ2-1, with D unresolved. Germline loops: CDR1 SGHVS, CDR2 FNYEAQ. Trimming removed 8 bases from V and 7 bases from J, with 15 bases in between. The CDR3 contains 13 residues. The DNA of the CDR3 is TGTGCCAGCGGGCTTAATAATGCGAATGAGCAGTTCTTC. This translates into CASGLNNANEQFF.

The chain employs TRBV13 and TRBJ2-7; TRBD1 might be the D (5 bases). CDR1 and CDR2 (germline): PRHDT, FYEKMQ (reference sequence). The CDR3 totals 13 residues. V was pared by 2 bases and J by 6 bases, with 11 bases between. The DNA for the CDR3 is TGTGCCAGCAGCTTACGACAGTTGGGCGAGCAGTACTTC. Its protein is CASSLRQLGEQYF.

This chain links TRBV28 with TRBJ1-5; tentatively, D is TRBD1 (5 bases). V dropped 5 bases and J dropped 2 bases, with 16 bases sitting between them. The germline V gene encodes CDR1 MDHEN and CDR2 SYDVKM. The CDR3 totals 16 residues. In DNA form, the CDR3 reads TGTGCCAGCAGTCGCGCCGGGGGTTCGGGCAATCAGCCCCAGCATTTT. Amino acids: CASSRAGGSGNQPQHF.

V gene TRBV7-2 combines with J gene TRBJ1-5; D ambiguous. CDR1 and CDR2 (germline): SGHTA, FQGNSA. This CDR3 has 13 amino acids. Between the trimmed V and J ends, which lost 1 base and 7 bases, there was a span of 8 bases. The CDR3 DNA follows: TGTGCCAGCAGCTTAGGCCCCGGGCAGCCCCAGCATTTT. It translates to CASSLGPGQPQHF.